These T cell receptor beta chains were read from a single sample in a study of neurological immune-mediated disorders. TCRdb redid the calling of the 5' RACE reads with MiXCR, one entry per CDR3 protein. This repertoire shows approximately 89,000 distinct CDR3 sequences, approximately 4.3% found once; its top ten account for around 5.8%. The material sequenced was PBMCs. Receptor source: a woman in her sixties with multiple sclerosis. Each CDR3 is given with its conserved first and last residue. D genes are given only for firm matches. Only part of the rows carry a size: once, few, many, or a class if the clone is expanded.

v_gene	d_gene	abundance	j_gene	CDR3aa	CDR3nt
TRBV6-5	-	many	TRBJ1-1	CASRLTVTGKGNTEAFF	TGTGCCAGCAGACTTACGGTTACAGGGAAGGGGAACACTGAAGCTTTCTTT
TRBV7-2	TRBD1	many	TRBJ2-4	CASSQHRGRAKNIQYF	TGTGCCAGCAGCCAACACAGGGGGCGGGCCAAAAACATTCAGTACTTC
TRBV18	-	many	TRBJ1-3	CASSPPGRSSGNTIYF	TGTGCCAGCTCACCACCGGGACGTAGCTCTGGAAACACCATATATTTT
TRBV3-1	-	many	TRBJ2-3	CASSLRTGKTSTDTQYF	TGTGCCAGCAGCCTTCGTACCGGGAAAACTAGCACAGATACGCAGTATTTT
TRBV7-2	-	many	TRBJ1-2	CASSLSPPFSGVKGGYTF	TGTGCCAGCAGCTTAAGTCCCCCCTTCTCAGGGGTCAAGGGTGGCTACACCTTC
TRBV5-1	TRBD1	medium-sized	TRBJ2-6	CASSFGQGSSGANVLTF	TGCGCCAGCAGCTTCGGACAGGGGAGCTCTGGGGCCAACGTCCTGACTTTC
TRBV6-5	-	many	TRBJ2-7	CASREVGSEQYF	TGTGCCAGCAGGGAGGTGGGATCCGAGCAGTACTTC
TRBV7-9	-	many	TRBJ2-7	CASSLSGRGSDEQYF	TGTGCCAGCAGCTTATCTGGCAGGGGAAGCGACGAGCAGTACTTC
TRBV6-2/TRBV6-3	-	many	TRBJ2-7	CASNNGQRSYEQYF	TGTGCCAGCAACAACGGACAGCGATCCTACGAGCAGTACTTC
TRBV15	-	many	TRBJ1-6	CATSRDRDYNSPLHF	TGTGCCACCAGCAGAGACAGGGATTATAATTCACCCCTCCACTTT
TRBV7-2	-	many	TRBJ2-5	CASSFNLETQYF	TGTGCCAGCAGCTTTAACTTAGAGACCCAGTACTTC
TRBV20-1	-	many	TRBJ2-1	CSASDPRANEQFF	TGCAGTGCTAGTGACCCCAGGGCGAATGAGCAGTTCTTC
TRBV20-1	-	many	TRBJ2-6	CSARDLLQTSGANVLTF	TGCAGTGCTAGAGATCTTCTCCAGACCTCTGGGGCCAACGTCCTGACTTTC
TRBV7-7	-	many	TRBJ1-6	CASSLNNNSPLHF	TGTGCCAGCAGCTTAAACAATAATTCACCCCTCCACTTT
TRBV6-5	-	many	TRBJ1-3	CASRATSSGNTIYF	TGTGCCAGCAGGGCGACAAGCTCTGGAAACACCATATATTTT
TRBV25-1	-	many	TRBJ1-2	CASGDIQAGYTF	TGTGCCAGCGGGGACATCCAAGCTGGCTACACCTTC
TRBV7-8	TRBD2	many	TRBJ2-3	CASSLGLASTDTQYF	TGTGCCAGCAGCCTTGGACTAGCGAGCACAGATACGCAGTATTTT
TRBV5-1	TRBD2	many	TRBJ2-2	CASSLEGLATGELFF	TGCGCCAGCAGCTTGGAAGGACTAGCGACCGGGGAGCTGTTTTTT
TRBV2	-	many	TRBJ2-7	CASSQQGFYEQYF	TGTGCCAGCAGTCAACAGGGTTTCTACGAGCAGTACTTC
TRBV4-1	-	many	TRBJ1-1	CASGPIGTPGRNTEAFF	TGCGCCAGCGGACCAATAGGGACCCCGGGGAGGAACACTGAAGCTTTCTTT
TRBV3-1	TRBD1	many	TRBJ2-7	CASSEFGDRLTYEQYF	TGTGCCAGCAGCGAATTTGGGGACAGGCTTACCTACGAGCAGTACTTC
TRBV6-5	TRBD2	many	TRBJ2-2	CASMMRGANTGELFF	TGTGCCAGCATGATGCGGGGGGCCAACACCGGGGAGCTGTTTTTT
TRBV18	-	few	TRBJ1-1	CASSPPNRDSTTEAFF	TGTGCCAGCTCACCACCCAACAGGGATTCTACCACTGAAGCTTTCTTT
TRBV7-6	-	many	TRBJ1-4	CASSLGPNEKLFF	TGTGCCAGCAGCTTAGGACCGAATGAAAAACTGTTTTTT
TRBV20-1	-	many	TRBJ1-2	CSAAKGTDLYGYTF	TGCAGTGCTGCTAAAGGGACTGACCTCTATGGCTACACCTTC
TRBV5-1	-	many	TRBJ1-4	CASSLWQLNEKLFF	TGCGCCAGCAGCTTGTGGCAGCTTAATGAAAAACTGTTTTTT
TRBV5-1	-	many	TRBJ2-7	CASSLGRTPTSVYEQYF	TGCGCCAGCAGCCTTGGACGGACACCTACTTCCGTCTACGAGCAGTACTTC
TRBV29-1	TRBD1	many	TRBJ1-3	CSTTGDQIGNTIYF	TGCAGCACGACAGGGGACCAAATTGGAAACACCATATATTTT
TRBV16	-	many	TRBJ1-6	CASSQWGAFVNSPLHF	TGTGCCAGCAGCCAATGGGGGGCGTTTGTAAATTCACCCCTCCACTTT
TRBV12-3/TRBV12-4	TRBD1	-	TRBJ2-7	CASSPLRTGRVSYEQYF	TGTGCCAGCAGTCCTCTGCGGACAGGGCGGGTATCCTACGAGCAGTACTTC
TRBV5-1	-	many	TRBJ2-6	CASRLYGTGANVLTF	TGCGCCAGCAGGCTTTACGGGACTGGGGCCAACGTCCTGACTTTC
TRBV5-1	-	many	TRBJ1-2	CASSETGANYGYTF	TGCGCCAGCAGTGAGACAGGAGCTAACTATGGCTACACCTTC
TRBV20-1	-	many	TRBJ2-2	CSASSGLSRNTGELFF	TGCAGTGCTAGTTCGGGACTTTCCCGGAACACCGGGGAGCTGTTTTTT
TRBV7-9	-	many	TRBJ1-4	CASSWEVDEKLFF	TGTGCCAGCAGCTGGGAGGTAGATGAAAAACTGTTTTTT
TRBV27	-	many	TRBJ1-1	CASSLSGGKAFF	TGTGCCAGCAGTTTATCGGGGGGGAAAGCTTTCTTT
TRBV9	-	many	TRBJ1-5	CASSTTAGNQPQHF	TGTGCCAGCAGCACTACGGCGGGCAATCAGCCCCAGCATTTT
TRBV6-1	-	many	TRBJ1-4	CASGSGATNEKLFF	TGTGCCAGTGGTTCGGGGGCAACTAATGAAAAACTGTTTTTT
TRBV12-5	-	many	TRBJ2-7	CASGSQEGQGFQGSYEQYF	TGTGCTAGTGGTTCCCAGGAGGGACAAGGGTTTCAGGGCTCCTACGAGCAGTACTTC
TRBV12-3/TRBV12-4	TRBD2	many	TRBJ2-7	CASRASGEFYEQYF	TGTGCCAGCAGGGCTAGCGGGGAGTTCTACGAGCAGTACTTC
TRBV15	TRBD2	many	TRBJ2-1	CATSIETGTSGPSSYNEQFF	TGTGCCACCAGCATAGAGACCGGGACTAGCGGGCCGAGCTCCTACAATGAGCAGTTCTTC
TRBV3-1	TRBD1	many	TRBJ1-1	CASSRDRAATEAFF	TGTGCCAGCAGCCGAGACAGGGCGGCAACTGAAGCTTTCTTT
TRBV18	-	many	TRBJ1-5	CASSPGFNQPQHF	TGTGCCAGCTCACCAGGATTCAATCAGCCCCAGCATTTT
TRBV20-1	-	many	TRBJ1-1	CSASNLQGINTEAFF	TGCAGTGCTAGTAATCTCCAGGGAATAAACACTGAAGCTTTCTTT
TRBV6-5	TRBD1	many	TRBJ2-7	CASSLIPGQGKKQQYF	TGTGCCAGCAGCCTCATTCCGGGACAGGGTAAGAAACAGCAGTACTTC
TRBV20-1	TRBD1	many	TRBJ1-2	CSAAGTGAYGYTF	TGCAGTGCTGCCGGGACAGGGGCCTATGGCTACACCTTC
TRBV12-3/TRBV12-4	-	medium-sized	TRBJ1-5	CASSVGNQPQHF	TGTGCCAGCAGTGTGGGCAATCAGCCCCAGCATTTT
TRBV7-9	TRBD2	many	TRBJ2-5	CASSPASGGLQETQYF	TGTGCCAGCAGCCCCGCTAGCGGGGGACTCCAAGAGACCCAGTACTTC
TRBV20-1	TRBD1	many	TRBJ1-2	CSARDRGIYGYTF	TGCAGTGCAAGGGACAGGGGCATTTATGGCTACACCTTC